The clone carrying this TCR beta chain was counted between two and nine times. Authors of the study amplified TCR beta CDR3 regions from RNA transcripts. A set of HTBI primers served as the primers for a first-round RT-PCR of the TCR CDR3. TCRdb reprocessed the multiplex PCR reads with MiXCR, giving one entry per CDR3 protein. The table has about 400,000 distinct CDR3 sequences, less than 15% seen once. These data are taken from a study of T cells in Graves' hyperthyroidism and ophthalmopathy. The germline V gene has CDR1 ENHRY and CDR2 SYGVKD. The CDR3 runs 15 residues. J lost 6 bases, V lost 3 bases, and 7 bases had no gene match.

This chain joins TRBV10-3 and TRBJ1-5; 8 nucleotides align to TRBD1. The receptor was derived from a woman younger than 30 with Graves' hyperthyroidism. Material for sequencing was blood. CDR3 coding DNA: TGTGCCATCAGTGAAGGGCAGGGGGCAGGTCAGCCCCAGCATTTT. It yields the protein CAISEGQGAGQPQHF.